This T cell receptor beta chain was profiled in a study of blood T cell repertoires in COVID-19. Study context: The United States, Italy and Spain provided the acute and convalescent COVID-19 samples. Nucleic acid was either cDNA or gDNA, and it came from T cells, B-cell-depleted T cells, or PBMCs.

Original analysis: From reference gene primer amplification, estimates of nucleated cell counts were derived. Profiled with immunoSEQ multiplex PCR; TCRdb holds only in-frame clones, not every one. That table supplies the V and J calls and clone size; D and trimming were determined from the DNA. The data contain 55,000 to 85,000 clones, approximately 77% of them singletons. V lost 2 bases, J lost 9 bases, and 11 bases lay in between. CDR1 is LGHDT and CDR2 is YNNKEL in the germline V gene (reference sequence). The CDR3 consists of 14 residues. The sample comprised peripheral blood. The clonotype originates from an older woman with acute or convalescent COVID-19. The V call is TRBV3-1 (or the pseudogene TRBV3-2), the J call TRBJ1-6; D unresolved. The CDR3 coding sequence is TGTGCCAGCAGCCAATCACTCCCTGGTTCACCCCTCCACTTT. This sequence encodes CASSQSLPGSPLHF.